This entry concerns a single T cell receptor (beta chain). Libraries were prepared by immunoSEQ multiplex PCR; TCRdb keeps only in-frame clonotypes and omits some of them. Among about 250,000 clones listed, approximately 82% were seen once. The data were obtained in a study of blood T cell repertoires in COVID-19. Study in general: The United States, Italy and Spain were the sources of the acute and convalescent COVID-19 samples. Sample material is recorded as cDNA or gDNA derived from T cells, B-cell-depleted T cells, or PBMCs.

Recruitment covered some 25 US areas and drew participants whose ages spanned about 18 to 89 years. Participant reports of clinical history set cohort assignment. Germline V lookup: CDR1 SNHLY, CDR2 FYNNEI. The CDR3 extends over 14 amino acids. The V and J ends lost 5 bases and 5 bases, in that order; junction bases with no gene match: 4. Sequenced: PBMCs or T cells enriched from blood (not recorded which). V usage is TRBV2 and J usage is TRBJ1-5, with 9 positions matching TRBD1. This TCR derives from a man aged 40-55 years who had been exposed to COVID-19. This CDR3 reads CASSTDRGDQPQHF. The DNA of the CDR3 is TGTGCCAGCAGTACTGACAGGGGGGATCAGCCCCAGCATTTT.